A selection of T cell receptor beta chains follows, all from one sample in a study of blood T cells in healthy people across ages. TCRdb used MiXCR to reprocess the 5' RACE reads, holding one entry per CDR3 protein. Of hundreds of thousands of distinct CDR3 sequences in the sample, around three fifths were seen once. The sample was blood. These receptor sequences come from a man between 60 and 75 years old in good health. Both conserved end residues are trimmed from each CDR3. The order of the fields is V gene, J gene, clone size, CDR3 protein. Not every row has a clone size; where given, it reads once, few, many or a size class.

TRBV5-6	TRBJ2-1	NA	ASSQGWDSLANEQF
TRBV5-1	TRBJ2-1	NA	ASHGGGSTTNEQF
TRBV6-6	TRBJ1-1	few	ASSYPGTASEAF
TRBV10-3	TRBJ1-2	NA	AIASGGNYGYT
TRBV18	TRBJ2-7	NA	ASSPLRGGSYEQY
TRBV5-1	TRBJ2-1	NA	ASSPGTGLNEQF
TRBV7-2	NA	NA	ASSLVASGGDIQY
TRBV20-1	TRBJ1-2	few	SARDISLRAMDYT
TRBV2	TRBJ2-7	few	ASSELDYEQY
TRBV2	TRBJ2-5	NA	ATTSGSDRQETQY
TRBV5-5	TRBJ1-2	NA	ASIKGANYGYT
TRBV29-1	TRBJ1-1	few	SSGPGGAGLNTEAF
TRBV9	TRBJ1-1	NA	ASSVAAGRGEAF
TRBV20-1	TRBJ1-2	NA	SASDGRSKANYGYT
TRBV6-5	TRBJ2-1	NA	ASSQGQGDEQF
TRBV25-1	TRBJ2-1	once	GSGRQGSDEQF
TRBV9	NA	NA	ASSASGQGWDEQY
TRBV2	TRBJ1-5	once	ASSEEGTGDQPQH
TRBV5-1	TRBJ2-2	few	ASAGTGDTGELF
TRBV28	NA	NA	ASLRQGTYEQY
TRBV10-3	TRBJ2-7	NA	AIRTGTSGGSYEQY
TRBV10-1	NA	NA	ASSVGLAGYNEQY
TRBV20-1	TRBJ2-5	NA	SASGAKWKETQY
TRBV12-3/TRBV12-4	TRBJ1-1	NA	ASSRLGQGEAF
TRBV5-8	NA	NA	ASSSRVRQETQY
TRBV20-1	TRBJ2-7	NA	SAISPGTGFYEQY
TRBV3-1	TRBJ1-2	NA	ASSRGADRLFYGYT